This T cell receptor beta chain originates from a study of blood T cell repertoires in COVID-19. Study-level background: Acute and convalescent COVID-19 samples came from the United States, Italy and Spain. PBMCs, B-cell-depleted T cells, or T cells provided the cDNA or gDNA that made up the material.

Under the authors' procedure: Amplification of reference gene primers provided the estimated nucleated cell counts. Using immunoSEQ multiplex PCR, the repertoire was profiled, and TCRdb retains in-frame clones only, with some absent. That table supplies the V and J calls and clone size; D and trimming were determined from the DNA. In the table there are roughly 400,000 clones, roughly 86% of which are singletons. Assignments of participants to cohorts depended upon their own reported clinical history. The V gene's germline CDR1 is SGHNT and CDR2 YYREEE (reference sequence). The CDR3 has 18 amino acids. V was clipped by 0 bases and J by 3 bases, with 20 bases between them.

The origin of this receptor is a woman in her thirties or forties with acute COVID-19. Sequenced input: PBMCs or T cells enriched from blood (not recorded which). This chain uses TRBV5-4 with TRBJ2-3, with D uncertain. In DNA form, the CDR3 reads TGTGCCAGCAGCTTGGACCTGGCCAAACCCGCGGCGACAGATACGCAGTATTTT. As protein: CASSLDLAKPAATDTQYF.